A selection of T cell receptor beta chains follows, all from one sample in a study of shared clonotypes between healthy human individuals. TCRdb's table, derived via immunoSEQ multiplex PCR, lists solely in-frame clones and lacks some. The sample includes over 950,000 clones, about 72% of them seen just once. Sequencing was done on a sample of memory CD4+ T cells from PBMCs. The receptor source for this set is a young man in good health. Some clones in this sample may be carry-over from other donors' samples. Each CDR3 is given with its conserved first and last residue. The D gene is left open where the match is weak. Expanded clones are given a class, and other clones once, few, many or no size at all.

j_gene: TRBJ1-2
v_gene: TRBV6-1
d_gene: .
abundance: many
CDR3nt: TGTGCCAGCAGTGCGACAGGAATAACTAACTATGGCTACACCTTC
CDR3aa: CASSATGITNYGYTF

j_gene: TRBJ2-3
v_gene: TRBV4-2
d_gene: .
abundance: .
CDR3nt: TGTGCCAGCAGCCAAGCCTTCCGCACAGATACGCAGTATTTT
CDR3aa: CASSQAFRTDTQYF

j_gene: TRBJ2-5
v_gene: TRBV4-2
d_gene: TRBD2
abundance: few
CDR3nt: TGTGCCAGCAGCCAAGGGGTAGCGGGAGGGCCCCAGGAGACCCAGTACTTC
CDR3aa: CASSQGVAGGPQETQYF

j_gene: TRBJ2-1
v_gene: TRBV7-8
d_gene: TRBD1
abundance: .
CDR3nt: TGTGCCAGCAGCTTAGGACAGGGATACGATGAGCAGTTCTTC
CDR3aa: CASSLGQGYDEQFF

j_gene: TRBJ2-3
v_gene: TRBV6-1
d_gene: TRBD2
abundance: .
CDR3nt: TGTGCCAGCACCACACTAGCGGATACGCAGTATTTT
CDR3aa: CASTTLADTQYF

j_gene: TRBJ2-7
v_gene: TRBV14
d_gene: TRBD1
abundance: .
CDR3nt: TGTGCCAGCAGCCAAGGGACAGGAATAATCTACGAGCAGTACTTC
CDR3aa: CASSQGTGIIYEQYF

j_gene: TRBJ2-1
v_gene: TRBV7-3
d_gene: .
abundance: .
CDR3nt: TGTGCCAGCAGCTTAGGGGCAGGGAGCTCCTACAATGAGCAGTTCTTC
CDR3aa: CASSLGAGSSYNEQFF

j_gene: TRBJ1-1
v_gene: TRBV28
d_gene: .
abundance: .
CDR3nt: TGTGCCAGCAGATCCCCCGCCGGGGGAGGGGGCACTGAAGCTTTCTTT
CDR3aa: CASRSPAGGGGTEAFF

j_gene: TRBJ1-5
v_gene: TRBV19
d_gene: TRBD1
abundance: .
CDR3nt: TGTGCCAGTAGTATTGCGGTACAGGGGACGAATCAGCCCCAGCATTTT
CDR3aa: CASSIAVQGTNQPQHF

j_gene: TRBJ2-7
v_gene: TRBV4-2
d_gene: .
abundance: .
CDR3nt: TGTGCCAGCAGCCAAGACCGACCGTTAAGGACCTCCTACGAGCAGTACTTC
CDR3aa: CASSQDRPLRTSYEQYF

j_gene: TRBJ2-5
v_gene: TRBV25-1
d_gene: .
abundance: once
CDR3nt: TGTGCCAGCAGTGATTTTGGACGGTCGGAGACCCAGTACTTC
CDR3aa: CASSDFGRSETQYF

j_gene: TRBJ2-3
v_gene: TRBV6-5
d_gene: .
abundance: .
CDR3nt: TGTGCCAGCAGTTACTCGAGTTCGGTCAGGGATACGCAGTATTTT
CDR3aa: CASSYSSSVRDTQYF

j_gene: TRBJ1-2
v_gene: TRBV18
d_gene: TRBD1
abundance: .
CDR3nt: TGTGCCAGCTCACCAACCCCGGGACAGGAGTATGGCTACACCTTC
CDR3aa: CASSPTPGQEYGYTF

j_gene: TRBJ2-2
v_gene: TRBV6-1
d_gene: TRBD1
abundance: few
CDR3nt: TGTGCCAGCAGAGCGGACAGGGTCCCCACCGGGGAGCTGTTTTTT
CDR3aa: CASRADRVPTGELFF

j_gene: TRBJ1-2
v_gene: TRBV2
d_gene: TRBD1
abundance: .
CDR3nt: TGTGCCAGCAGTGAAAGGACAGGGAAGCTTCCTAACTATGGCTACACCTTC
CDR3aa: CASSERTGKLPNYGYTF

j_gene: TRBJ2-1
v_gene: TRBV28
d_gene: .
abundance: .
CDR3nt: TGTGCCAGCAATCAACAGGGCTACAATGAGCAGTTCTTC
CDR3aa: CASNQQGYNEQFF

j_gene: TRBJ1-5
v_gene: TRBV30
d_gene: .
abundance: .
CDR3nt: TGTGCCTGGAGTTGGGATATCAATCAGCCCCAGCATTTT
CDR3aa: CAWSWDINQPQHF

j_gene: TRBJ2-5
v_gene: TRBV6-1
d_gene: .
abundance: .
CDR3nt: TGTGCCAGCAGTGAGACAGGACGGGAGACCCAGTACTTC
CDR3aa: CASSETGRETQYF

j_gene: TRBJ1-1
v_gene: TRBV5-1
d_gene: TRBD1
abundance: .
CDR3nt: TGCGCCAGCGGGATACAGGGGCCCGACACTGAAGCTTTCTTT
CDR3aa: CASGIQGPDTEAFF

j_gene: TRBJ1-5
v_gene: TRBV7-9
d_gene: TRBD1
abundance: .
CDR3nt: TGTGCCAGCGCAGGGGGGGGCAATCAGCCCCAGCATTTT
CDR3aa: CASAGGGNQPQHF

j_gene: TRBJ2-7
v_gene: TRBV5-1
d_gene: .
abundance: .
CDR3nt: TGCGCCAGCAGCACCGGGACACAGGGCGAGCAGTACTTC
CDR3aa: CASSTGTQGEQYF

j_gene: TRBJ1-5
v_gene: TRBV10-1
d_gene: .
abundance: once
CDR3nt: TGCGCCAGCAGTGAGGACGGATTCAATCAGCCCCAGCATTTT
CDR3aa: CASSEDGFNQPQHF

j_gene: TRBJ1-3
v_gene: TRBV28
d_gene: .
abundance: once
CDR3nt: TGTGCCAGCAGTTCCCAGGGGTCCGGAAACACCATATATTTT
CDR3aa: CASSSQGSGNTIYF

j_gene: TRBJ2-7
v_gene: TRBV7-6
d_gene: .
abundance: once
CDR3nt: TGTGCCAGCGGACTCGACAGGGCGGGGGAGCAGTACTTC
CDR3aa: CASGLDRAGEQYF

j_gene: TRBJ2-1
v_gene: TRBV7-9
d_gene: TRBD2
abundance: .
CDR3nt: TGTGCCAGCAGCCCACTGCCGAATCCGGGGGAGGGCCCGTTCTTC
CDR3aa: CASSPLPNPGEGPFF

j_gene: TRBJ2-1
v_gene: TRBV11-2
d_gene: TRBD2
abundance: .
CDR3nt: TGTGCCAGCAGCTTAGTGGCTAGCGGGCCCTACAATGAGCAGTTCTTC
CDR3aa: CASSLVASGPYNEQFF

j_gene: TRBJ2-5
v_gene: TRBV18
d_gene: TRBD1
abundance: .
CDR3nt: TGTGCCAGCTCACCCGGGACAGCAGAGACCCAGTACTTC
CDR3aa: CASSPGTAETQYF

j_gene: TRBJ2-5
v_gene: TRBV5-5
d_gene: .
abundance: .
CDR3nt: TGTGCCAGCAGCGGGGCAGGGCGGGAGACCCAGTACTTC
CDR3aa: CASSGAGRETQYF

j_gene: TRBJ2-5
v_gene: TRBV5-1
d_gene: .
abundance: .
CDR3nt: TGCGCCAGCAGCTCCGTGACGAAGAGGGCCCAGTACTTC
CDR3aa: CASSSVTKRAQYF

j_gene: TRBJ2-1
v_gene: TRBV14
d_gene: .
abundance: .
CDR3nt: TGTGCCAGCAGCCTACGCCCCCGGGCCAGAGAGCAGTTCTTC
CDR3aa: CASSLRPRAREQFF

j_gene: TRBJ2-3
v_gene: TRBV7-3
d_gene: .
abundance: .
CDR3nt: TGTGCCAGCAGCCCAGTACCCTTTCAGGGTACGCAGTATTTT
CDR3aa: CASSPVPFQGTQYF

j_gene: TRBJ2-7
v_gene: TRBV4-1
d_gene: .
abundance: .
CDR3nt: TGCGCCAGCAGCCAAGTGTGGTCAGGGGATTTCTACGAGCAGTACTTC
CDR3aa: CASSQVWSGDFYEQYF

j_gene: TRBJ2-2
v_gene: TRBV28
d_gene: TRBD2
abundance: .
CDR3nt: TGTGCCAGCAGTCCCCGGGGTGGTTGGGCGGGAGGCCACACCGGGGAGCTGTTTTTT
CDR3aa: CASSPRGGWAGGHTGELFF

j_gene: TRBJ1-1
v_gene: TRBV28
d_gene: .
abundance: .
CDR3nt: TGTGCCAGCAGTCGGCATGGGATCACTGAAGCTTTCTTT
CDR3aa: CASSRHGITEAFF

j_gene: TRBJ2-4
v_gene: TRBV7-9
d_gene: .
abundance: few
CDR3nt: TGTGCCAGCAGCTTAGGGACGGCAAAAAACATTCAGTACTTC
CDR3aa: CASSLGTAKNIQYF

j_gene: TRBJ1-5
v_gene: TRBV23-1
d_gene: .
abundance: .
CDR3nt: TGCGCCAGCAGTCGAGGAGACCGCTATAGCAATCAGCCCCAGCATTTT
CDR3aa: CASSRGDRYSNQPQHF

j_gene: TRBJ2-7
v_gene: TRBV10-3
d_gene: .
abundance: .
CDR3nt: TGTGCCATGTCTGGGTTAGCGGAAACCCTCCGCGGCGAGCAGTACTTC
CDR3aa: CAMSGLAETLRGEQYF

j_gene: TRBJ2-7
v_gene: TRBV7-9
d_gene: .
abundance: .
CDR3nt: TGTGCCAGCAGCTTAGGGAGGGGGGCCGCTACCTACGAGCAGTACTTC
CDR3aa: CASSLGRGAATYEQYF

j_gene: TRBJ2-5
v_gene: TRBV19
d_gene: .
abundance: .
CDR3nt: TGTGCCAGTAGTATCGCCCCGGGACGCGGGAAAGAGACCCAGTACTTC
CDR3aa: CASSIAPGRGKETQYF

j_gene: TRBJ1-1
v_gene: TRBV5-1
d_gene: .
abundance: few
CDR3nt: TGCGCCAGCAGCTTGGTGGGGGGAAGGACTGAAGCTTTCTTT
CDR3aa: CASSLVGGRTEAFF

j_gene: TRBJ1-5
v_gene: TRBV28
d_gene: TRBD1
abundance: .
CDR3nt: TGTGCCAGCAGTCCGACCGGGACAGGGGGCGTTCAGCCCCAGCATTTT
CDR3aa: CASSPTGTGGVQPQHF

j_gene: TRBJ2-7
v_gene: TRBV2
d_gene: .
abundance: .
CDR3nt: TGTGCCAGCGTCGGGGACGCGAGCTCCTACGAGCAGTACTTC
CDR3aa: CASVGDASSYEQYF

j_gene: TRBJ1-1
v_gene: TRBV15
d_gene: .
abundance: .
CDR3nt: TGTGCCACCAGCAGGCTAACGGCGAACACTGAAGCTTTCTTT
CDR3aa: CATSRLTANTEAFF

j_gene: TRBJ1-1
v_gene: TRBV18
d_gene: TRBD1
abundance: many
CDR3nt: TGTGCCAGCTCACCGAGGACAGGGGGGAACACTGAAGCTTTCTTT
CDR3aa: CASSPRTGGNTEAFF

j_gene: TRBJ2-2
v_gene: TRBV28
d_gene: .
abundance: .
CDR3nt: TGTGCCAGCAGCTCGCAAGGGGTTAGCGGGGAGCTGTTTTTT
CDR3aa: CASSSQGVSGELFF

j_gene: TRBJ1-1
v_gene: TRBV6-1
d_gene: .
abundance: .
CDR3nt: TGTGCCAGCAGTGAAGGAGGGGGCACTGAAGCTTTCTTT
CDR3aa: CASSEGGGTEAFF

j_gene: TRBJ1-2
v_gene: TRBV10-3
d_gene: .
abundance: .
CDR3nt: TGTGCCATCTACAGTCCAAGCTACTATGGCTACACCTTC
CDR3aa: CAIYSPSYYGYTF

j_gene: TRBJ2-7
v_gene: TRBV7-3
d_gene: TRBD1
abundance: .
CDR3nt: TGTGCCAGCAGCTTGACAGGGGGTGACTACGAGCAGTACTTC
CDR3aa: CASSLTGGDYEQYF

j_gene: TRBJ2-3
v_gene: TRBV4-2
d_gene: TRBD2
abundance: .
CDR3nt: TGTGCCAGCAGCCAAGAACCAGCGGGAGGAGGTGATACGCAGTATTTT
CDR3aa: CASSQEPAGGGDTQYF